A selection of T cell receptor beta chains follows, all from one sample in a study of cytomegalovirus exposure and HLA in healthy donors. Sequenced by immunoSEQ multiplex PCR; TCRdb stores in-frame clones only, minus some. The sample has 210,000 or so clones; approximately 87% are singletons. The specimen was PBMCs. The source of these receptors is a human donor in good health. Both conserved end residues are part of each CDR3. The order of the fields is V gene, D gene, clone size, J gene, CDR3 protein, CDR3 DNA. The D gene is left open where the match is weak. Clone size is not always given. Where it is, it says once, few, many or a class for expanded clones.

TRBV18	NA	once	TRBJ1-4	CASSPRQVEGEKLFF	TGTGCCAGCTCACCGCGACAGGTTGAGGGTGAAAAACTGTTTTTT
TRBV7-2	NA	once	TRBJ2-5	CASVSGSRETQYF	TGTGCCAGCGTCTCCGGGTCTCGGGAGACCCAGTACTTC
TRBV29-1	TRBD1	NA	TRBJ2-3	CSVSPGQVISTDTQYF	TGCAGCGTTTCACCGGGACAGGTCATAAGCACAGATACGCAGTATTTT
TRBV7-8	TRBD1	NA	TRBJ1-1	CASSLRTGGHTEAFF	TGTGCCAGCAGCTTGAGGACAGGGGGGCACACTGAAGCTTTCTTT
TRBV19	TRBD1	NA	TRBJ1-2	CASSVDRAYGYTF	TGTGCCAGTAGTGTCGACAGGGCCTATGGCTACACCTTC
TRBV5-1	TRBD2	once	TRBJ2-7	CASSLVLAGGPKPFTYEQYF	TGCGCCAGCAGCTTGGTACTAGCGGGAGGCCCAAAACCCTTCACCTACGAGCAGTACTTC
TRBV7-6	TRBD2	NA	TRBJ2-1	CASSLGYSGGNEQFF	TGTGCCAGCAGCTTAGGGTATAGCGGGGGCAATGAGCAGTTCTTC
TRBV10-3	TRBD2	NA	TRBJ2-7	CAISTGTSGSYEQYF	TGTGCCATCAGTACCGGGACTAGCGGCTCCTACGAGCAGTACTTC
TRBV10-1	TRBD1	few	TRBJ1-5	CASTHTRERGRGQPQHF	TGCGCCAGCACTCATACCCGGGAGAGGGGGCGAGGTCAGCCCCAGCATTTT
TRBV28	TRBD1	NA	TRBJ1-2	CASSLTGGVGGYTF	TGTGCCAGCAGTTTAACAGGGGGCGTGGGTGGCTACACCTTC
TRBV7-9	NA	NA	TRBJ1-1	CASRSTVNTEAFF	TGTGCCAGCAGGTCGACAGTGAACACTGAAGCTTTCTTT
TRBV15	NA	NA	TRBJ2-3	CATSRTRGTTDTQYF	TGTGCCACCAGCAGAACTCGCGGGACCACAGATACGCAGTATTTT
TRBV5-8	NA	NA	TRBJ2-3	CASTFEGGASTDTQYF	TGTGCCAGCACCTTCGAAGGCGGAGCTTCCACAGATACGCAGTATTTT
TRBV2	NA	NA	TRBJ2-7	CATLGGGMSYEQYF	TGTGCCACCCTAGGGGGAGGGATGTCCTACGAGCAGTACTTC
TRBV2	TRBD2	NA	TRBJ2-1	CASSEITSGSSEQFF	TGTGCCAGCAGTGAAATAACTAGCGGGAGCAGTGAGCAGTTCTTC
TRBV10-3	NA	once	TRBJ2-3	CAIRQKGEGADTQYF	TGTGCCATCAGACAAAAGGGGGAGGGCGCAGATACGCAGTATTTT
TRBV6-4	NA	NA	TRBJ2-1	CASSDSGGGPNEQFF	TGTGCCAGCAGTGACTCAGGGGGAGGGCCCAATGAGCAGTTCTTC
TRBV5-4	TRBD2	NA	TRBJ2-7	CASSSGRESPYEQYF	TGTGCCAGCAGCAGTGGGCGGGAGTCACCCTACGAGCAGTACTTC
TRBV12-5	TRBD1	NA	TRBJ1-2	CASGRTGWSSGYTF	TGTGCTAGTGGCAGGACAGGGTGGTCATCTGGCTACACCTTC
TRBV6-5	TRBD1	NA	TRBJ2-7	CASSRTGAGEQYF	TGTGCCAGTTCCCGGACAGGGGCTGGCGAGCAGTACTTC
TRBV11-1	TRBD1	NA	TRBJ1-1	CASSLTRGSTEAFF	TGTGCCAGCAGCTTGACCAGGGGGAGCACTGAAGCTTTCTTT
TRBV30	TRBD2	NA	TRBJ2-7	CAWSVRGGYEQYF	TGTGCCTGGAGTGTACGGGGGGGGTACGAGCAGTACTTC
TRBV9	TRBD1	NA	TRBJ2-2	CASSVALDPQGATGELFF	TGTGCCAGCAGCGTAGCTTTGGACCCTCAGGGGGCGACCGGGGAGCTGTTTTTT
TRBV7-3	NA	NA	TRBJ2-1	CASSFLYGGGHNEQFF	TGTGCCAGCAGCTTTTTGTATGGGGGAGGTCACAATGAGCAGTTCTTC
TRBV5-1	TRBD1	NA	TRBJ2-3	CASSEDRGTYSPSTDTQYF	TGCGCCAGCAGCGAGGACAGGGGCACCTACAGCCCTAGCACAGATACGCAGTATTTT